One sample yielded the 19 T cell receptor beta chains listed below, sequenced in a study of cytotoxic CD8 clonotypes in ibrutinib-treated CLL. Profiled with immunoSEQ multiplex PCR; TCRdb holds only in-frame clones, not every one. The profile shows around 250,000 clones, roughly 70% of them singletons. The material was PBMCs, obtained after 24 months of ibrutinib treatment. The receptors stem from a human donor with chronic lymphocytic leukemia.

This clone was found once. The genes are TRBV19 and TRBJ2-3, with D perhaps being TRBD1 or TRBD2 (5 bases each). The V end lost 2 bases, the J end lost 1 base, and 16 bases lay between the germline ends. This CDR3 is built from 17 residues. Germline-derived CDR1 and CDR2 are LNHDA and SQIVND (reference sequence). The CDR3 here is CASSISAGGSGTDTQYF. The CDR3 nucleotides are TGTGCCAGTAGTATATCGGCTGGGGGATCGGGCACAGATACGCAGTATTTT.

This clone was recorded a few times. The V call is TRBV7-8, the J call TRBJ2-3, with no clear D. The ends were cut back, 5 bases at V and 5 bases at J, with 14 bases in the middle. This CDR3 has 14 residues. Germline V gene data show CDR1 as SGHVS and CDR2 as FQNEAQ. Here the CDR3 reads CASSPRSIRDTQYF. Written as DNA, the CDR3 is TGTGCCAGCAGCCCTAGGTCCATCCGAGATACGCAGTATTTT.

The rearrangement uses TRBV4-1 and TRBJ1-2, with 7 bases aligning to TRBD1. V was clipped by 0 bases and J by 6 bases; unmatched bases: 10. Germline V gene sequence: CDR1 MGHRA, CDR2 YSYEKL. The CDR3 consists of 16 residues. Here the CDR3 reads CASSQDDRESKNGYTF. For the CDR3, the DNA is TGCGCCAGCAGCCAAGATGACAGGGAGTCGAAGAATGGCTACACCTTC.

This clone was found a few times. The gene calls are TRBV28 and TRBJ2-1, with a possible D match to TRBD1 (5 bases). The V gene's germline CDR1 is MDHEN and CDR2 SYDVKM. CDR3 length equals 14 residues. V was pared by 1 base and J by 4 bases, with 8 bases between. The CDR3 nucleotides are TGTGCCAGCAGTTTATCCCCAGGGTACAATGAGCAGTTCTTC. Protein sequence: CASSLSPGYNEQFF.

The J gene is TRBJ1-5, the V gene TRBV4-2; a possible D gene is TRBD1 (5 bases). The CDR3 is made up of 15 amino acids. Germline CDR1 and CDR2: LGHNA and YNFKEQ. Trimming removed 4 bases at V and 2 bases at J, with 12 bases between. In nucleotides, the CDR3 is TGTGCCAGCAGCCCTAACGGGGCAGGCAATCAGCCCCAGCATTTT. The encoded protein is CASSPNGAGNQPQHF.

This clone was recorded once. The chain's CDR3 is CASSPEREISYEQYF. CDR3 nucleotide sequence: TGTGCCAGCTCACCGGAACGGGAGATCTCCTACGAGCAGTACTTC. The chain has TRBV18 and TRBJ2-7, with D possibly TRBD2 on 6 matching bases. This CDR3 contains 15 residues. Per the germline V gene, CDR1 is KGHSH and CDR2 is LQKENI. Trimming took 3 bases from V and 0 from J, leaving 12 bases between them.

This sequence joins TRBV6-5 and TRBJ1-3; TRBD1 aligns across 7 bases. Germline V CDR1 and CDR2: MNHEY, SVGAGI. The CDR3 loop spans 15 amino acids. V trimming: 4 bases; J trimming: 1 base; junction bases outside the gene matches: 4. The CDR3 loop is CASSLMTGSGNTIYF. DNA of the CDR3: TGTGCCAGCAGTTTAATGACAGGGTCTGGAAACACCATATATTTT.

This clone was observed a single time. The rearrangement links TRBV29-1 to TRBJ2-7; D may be TRBD1 (5 bases). The CDR3 length is 12 residues. Trimming removed 1 base at V and 5 bases at J, with 9 bases between. Per the germline V gene, CDR1 is SQVTM and CDR2 is ANQGSEA. The CDR3 spells CSVEGQGDEQYF. CDR3 nucleotides: TGCAGCGTTGAAGGCCAGGGTGACGAGCAGTACTTC.

V gene TRBV18 combines with J gene TRBJ1-4, with D possibly matching TRBD1 (6 bases). Trimming pared 4 bases from V and 0 bases from J, leaving 12 bases between. CDR1 and CDR2 (germline): KGHSH, LQKENI. The CDR3 runs 16 residues. The DNA for the CDR3 is TGTGCCAGCTCACGAACACAGGGCGCAACTAATGAAAAACTGTTTTTT. As protein: CASSRTQGATNEKLFF.

This chain connects TRBV7-9 to TRBJ2-2; D uncertain. Trimming removed 3 bases from V and 1 base from J, with 9 bases in between. Germline V lookup: CDR1 SEHNR, CDR2 FQNEAQ (reference sequence). CDR3 length equals 15 residues. The CDR3 protein is CASSLPDWNTGELFF. CDR3 nucleotides: TGTGCCAGCAGCTTGCCCGACTGGAACACCGGGGAGCTGTTTTTT.

This clone was counted once. The chain joins TRBV6-1 to TRBJ2-5; TRBD2 matches at 12 bases. The V and J ends lost 4 bases and 3 bases, in that order; junction bases with no gene match: 0. This CDR3 is built from 14 residues. Germline V gives CDR1 MNHNS, CDR2 SASEGT. CDR3 residues: CASSGLAGEETQYF. The CDR3 DNA is TGTGCCAGCAGTGGACTAGCGGGAGAAGAGACCCAGTACTTC.

The chain couples TRBV7-6 to TRBJ1-4; D unresolved. This CDR3 region has 13 residues. The germline V gene encodes CDR1 SGHVS and CDR2 FNYEAQ. Trimming left V 5 bases short and J 4 bases short, with 8 bases between. DNA of the CDR3: TGTGCCAGCAGCACCCGATTTAATGAAAAACTGTTTTTT. Protein product: CASSTRFNEKLFF.

The chain joins TRBV29-1 to TRBJ2-5; 12 bases align to TRBD1. V lost 4 bases and J lost 5; bases outside the gene matches: 5. Germline V gene lookup returns CDR1 SQVTM and CDR2 ANQGSEA. CDR3 length: 14 amino acids. The CDR3 DNA is TGCAGCGTTGTCGGGACAGGGGGCGAGGAGACCCAGTACTTC. It is translated as CSVVGTGGEETQYF.

This sequence joins TRBV5-4 and TRBJ2-3; 8 bases are shared with TRBD2. Unmatched junction bases numbered 18, after V lost 4 bases and J lost 5 bases. The CDR3 is 18 amino acids. The germline V gene has CDR1 SGHNT and CDR2 YYREEE (reference sequence). CDR3 amino acids: CASSRGPGRAGEQDTQYF. As DNA, the CDR3 is TGTGCCAGCAGCCGCGGCCCAGGTCGAGCGGGAGAACAAGATACGCAGTATTTT.

This clone came up a few times. The chain carries TRBV28 and TRBJ1-1; perhaps TRBD1 as D (6 bases). The CDR3 is 13 amino acids. V gave up 6 bases and J gave up 6 bases, with 14 bases separating them. The germline V gene has CDR1 MDHEN and CDR2 SYDVKM. CDR3: CASRAGAGPEAFF. CDR3 coding DNA: TGTGCCAGCAGGGCAGGGGCAGGGCCTGAAGCTTTCTTT.

The chain combines TRBV4-1 with TRBJ2-7; 9 bases match TRBD1. The trim removed 3 bases at V and 7 bases at J, leaving 13 bases unmatched. The CDR3 runs 16 residues. Germline values: CDR1 MGHRA, CDR2 YSYEKL. The chain's CDR3 is CASSHLTRDRAGEQYF. In DNA form, the CDR3 reads TGCGCCAGCAGCCATTTGACCCGGGACAGGGCGGGGGAGCAGTACTTC.

The J gene is TRBJ2-7, the V gene TRBV6-1; a possible D gene is TRBD1 (6 bases). The V gene's germline CDR1 is MNHNS and CDR2 SASEGT. The CDR3 contains 17 residues. V lost 3 bases, J lost 0 bases, and 18 bases lay in between. The CDR3 sequence is CASSDGRLDSTSYEQYF. DNA of the CDR3: TGTGCCAGCAGTGATGGCCGGCTGGACAGTACCTCCTACGAGCAGTACTTC.

J is TRBJ1-2 and V is TRBV27; the D is unclear. V lost 8 bases, J lost 0 bases, and 16 bases lay in between. The CDR3 length is 15 residues. Germline V CDR1 and CDR2: MNHEY, SMNVEV (reference sequence). The CDR3 protein is CASGPLKGSNYGYTF. The CDR3 DNA reads TGTGCCAGCGGCCCCCTAAAAGGCTCTAACTATGGCTACACCTTC.

The rearrangement joins TRBV7-8 to TRBJ1-2; D is ambiguous. V lost 1 base, J lost 4 bases, and 16 bases lay in between. The CDR3 sequence is 16 residues long. Germline CDR1 reads SGHVS; CDR2 reads FQNEAQ. CDR3 DNA sequence: TGTGCCAGCAGCTTAGGTGGGCTCGGGCGGGGCTATGGCTACACCTTC. Translating it yields CASSLGGLGRGYGYTF.